The 2 T cell receptor beta chains below were found in one sample sequenced in a study of post-analysis software for immune sequencing data. Their antigens are not known. Study outcomes and limitations: With TRBV5-6, TRBV5-1 and TRBV20-1 included, about five TRBV segments were more frequent in patients than in controls.

Researchers reported that TCR beta cDNA libraries carried unique molecular identifiers. MiXCR, applied by TCRdb to the PCR reads, yields one record per CDR3 protein. Among 380,000 or so distinct CDR3 sequences listed, about a third were seen once. The sample comprised blood. These receptors originate from a girl aged 5 to 17 with multiple sclerosis.

On this clonotype: The junction differs from germline at one of its ends, possibly a read error. The V gene is TRBV5-1, the J gene TRBJ2-7, with 8 bases matching TRBD2. This CDR3 region has 14 residues. The germline CDR1 and CDR2 sequences are SGHRS and YFSETQ. The chain's CDR3 is CTSSLSGGYDEQYF. The CDR3 bases are TGCACCAGCAGCCTGAGCGGGGGTTACGACGAGCAGTACTTC.

The chain joins TRBV7-2 to TRBJ1-2; D not resolved. CDR3 length equals 16 residues. V dropped 0 bases and J dropped 6 bases, with 17 bases sitting between them. Germline values: CDR1 SGHTA, CDR2 FQGNSA. CDR3 region: CASSLAFGSGNHGYTF. The CDR3, as DNA: TGTGCCAGCAGCTTAGCGTTCGGATCGGGGAACCATGGCTACACCTTC.